The 11 T cell receptor beta chains below come from one sample, sequenced in a study of glioma-infiltrating T cells. TCR alpha and beta CDR3 regions were amplified from RNA using iRepertoire nested multiplex PCR. One entry per CDR3 protein, called by TCRdb with MiXCR from the multiplex PCR reads. Of more than 300,000 distinct CDR3 sequences listed, roughly two fifths were seen once; the top ten hold about 12%. Material: glioma tissue, nonneoplastic brain tissue, or PBMCs (not recorded which). These receptors all come from a human donor with low-grade glioma or glioblastoma, undergoing nonglioma brain surgery, or in good health (not recorded which).

This clonotype has just a few counts. A much larger clone lies one base from this, so it may be a read error. This sequence joins TRBV27 and TRBJ1-5, with D unclear. The CDR3 has 14 amino acids. Germline V gene data show CDR1 as MNHEY and CDR2 as SMNVEV (reference sequence). V shed 5 bases and J shed 7 bases, with 15 bases lying between them. CDR3 bases: TGTGCCAGCAGTGGCGGGGTCTGGGAGCAGCCCCAGCATTTT. Translation: CASSGGVWEQPQHF.

This clonotype was recorded at least ten times. The genes are TRBV3-1 and TRBJ2-1; D is unresolved. The V gene lost 2 bases and the J gene lost 6 bases, with 8 bases spanning the gap. The CDR3 is 13 residues long. The germline V gene encodes CDR1 LGHDT and CDR2 YNNKEL (reference sequence). CDR3: CASSQPYSNEQFF. In DNA form, the CDR3 reads TGTGCCAGCAGCCAACCTTATAGCAATGAGCAGTTCTTC.

A note on this clonotype: A much more abundant neighbour one base away suggests this may be a read error. The chain combines TRBV20-1 with TRBJ2-3, with D tentatively TRBD1 or TRBD2 (6 bases each). The CDR3 length is 15 residues. The V and J ends lost 0 bases and 7 bases respectively, with 17 bases between them. Germline CDR1 and CDR2: DFQATT and SNEGSKA (reference sequence). The CDR3 DNA is TGCAGTGCTAGAGATCTTAAAGGGGGGTTAAATACGCAGTATTTT. Protein sequence: CSARDLKGGLNTQYF.

In its sample, this clonotype was seen a few times. The gene calls are TRBV28 and TRBJ2-7; TRBD1 is a possible D gene (5 bases). In germline, CDR1 is MDHEN, CDR2 SYDVKM. The CDR3 spans 14 residues. Between the trimmed V and J ends, which lost 0 bases and 4 bases, there was a span of 10 bases. DNA of the CDR3: TGTGCCAGCAGTTTATGGGGGCTCATGTACGAGCAGTACTTC. It specifies CASSLWGLMYEQYF.

The rearrangement links TRBV4-3 to TRBJ2-1, with D tentatively TRBD1 or TRBD2 (7 bases each). From germline, CDR1 is LGHNA and CDR2 YSLEER. The CDR3 has 14 residues. Trimming pared 6 bases from V and 7 bases from J, leaving 16 bases between. CDR3 amino acids: CASSPVQGGNEQFF. CDR3 sequence (DNA): TGCGCCAGCAGTCCGGTCCAGGGGGGGAATGAGCAGTTCTTC.

The chain carries TRBV5-1 and TRBJ1-1; D possibly corresponds to TRBD1 (5 bases). This CDR3 contains 12 residues. The V and J ends lost 5 bases and 3 bases respectively, with 8 bases between them. Germline V CDR1 and CDR2: SGHRS, YFSETQ. The CDR3 protein is CASRQGYTEAFF. The DNA of the CDR3 is TGCGCCAGCAGGCAGGGCTACACTGAAGCTTTCTTT.

The rearrangement uses TRBV20-1 and TRBJ2-1; 9 nucleotides align to TRBD2. The CDR3 length is 15 residues. Trimming took 1 base from V and 8 from J; bases not matched to a gene: 9. Germline V gives CDR1 DFQATT, CDR2 SNEGSKA (reference sequence). This chain's CDR3 is CSARGSRVAGDEQFF. In nucleotides, the CDR3 is TGCAGTGCTAGAGGTTCTCGCGTAGCGGGGGATGAGCAGTTCTTC.

As regards this clonotype: A read error may be the cause here, since a much bigger clone is one base away. The chain recombines TRBV28 with TRBJ2-7; D is uncertain. Germline V gives CDR1 MDHEN, CDR2 SYDVKM. The V end lost 8 bases, the J end lost 6 bases, and 14 bases lay between the germline ends. This CDR3 is built from 12 residues. The CDR3 DNA is TGTGCCAGCGGCCCCCTTCACGGCGAGCAGTACTTC. Residues: CASGPLHGEQYF. Supplemented by reference TRBV28 and TRBJ2-7, the full variable domain reads DVKVTQSSRYLVKRTGEKVFLECVQDMDHENMFWYRQDPGLGLRLIYFSYDVKMKEKGDIPEGYSVSREKKERFSLILESASTNQTSMYLCASGPLHGEQYFGPGTRLTVT.

This clonotype occurred once. This chain connects TRBV6-4 to TRBJ1-1; D not certain. The V end lost 10 bases, the J end lost 3 bases, and 9 bases lay between the germline ends. There are 11 residues in the CDR3. Germline-derived CDR1 and CDR2 are MRHNA and SNTAGT. The CDR3 protein is CAIKRDTEAFF. CDR3 nucleotide sequence: TGTGCCATCAAGAGGGACACTGAAGCTTTCTTT.

As regards this clonotype: A much larger clone lies one base from this, so it may be a read error. The V call is TRBV6-2 or TRBV6-3, the J call TRBJ1-5; D is possibly TRBD1 (6 bases). V lost 4 bases to trimming and J lost 11 bases, with 12 bases between them. Looked up from germline, CDR1 is MNHEY and CDR2 is SVGEGT. There are 12 residues in the CDR3. This chain's CDR3 is CASSFRDISQHF. The CDR3 DNA reads TGTGCCAGCAGTTTCCGGGACATTTCCCAGCATTTT.

This clonotype was observed a handful of times. This chain uses TRBV28 with TRBJ2-2, with D perhaps matching TRBD1 (6 bases). The CDR3 is made up of 14 amino acids. CDR1 MDHEN and CDR2 SYDVKM come from the germline V gene. V dropped 4 bases and J dropped 5 bases, with 11 bases sitting between them. The CDR3 region is CASSSGQWTGELFF. The CDR3 DNA reads TGTGCCAGCAGTTCCGGACAGTGGACCGGGGAGCTGTTTTTT. Together with reference TRBV28 and TRBJ2-2, the CDR3 gives the full variable domain: DVKVTQSSRYLVKRTGEKVFLECVQDMDHENMFWYRQDPGLGLRLIYFSYDVKMKEKGDIPEGYSVSREKKERFSLILESASTNQTSMYLCASSSGQWTGELFFGEGSRLTVL.